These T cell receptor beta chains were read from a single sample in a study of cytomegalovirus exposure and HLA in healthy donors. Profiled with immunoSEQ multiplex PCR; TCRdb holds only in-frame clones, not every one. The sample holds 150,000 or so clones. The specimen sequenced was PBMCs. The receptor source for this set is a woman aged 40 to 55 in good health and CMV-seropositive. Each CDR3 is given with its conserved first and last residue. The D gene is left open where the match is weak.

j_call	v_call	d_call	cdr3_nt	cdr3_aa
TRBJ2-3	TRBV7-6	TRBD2	TGTGCCAGCAGCTTAGCCCTAGCGGGGGTCACAGATACGCAGTATTTT	CASSLALAGVTDTQYF
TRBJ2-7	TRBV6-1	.	TGTGCCAGCAGCCCCAGGGGCGGATCCTACGAGCAGTACTTC	CASSPRGGSYEQYF
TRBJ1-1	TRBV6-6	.	TGTGCCAGCAGCTGGGGGGGTGAAGCTTTCTTT	CASSWGGEAFF
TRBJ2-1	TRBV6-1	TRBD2	TGTGCCAGCAAAAGCGGGACCAATGAGCAGTTCTTC	CASKSGTNEQFF
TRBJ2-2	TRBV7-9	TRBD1	TGTGCCAGCAGCTTAGAAACGGGACAGGGTTTT	CASSLETGQGF
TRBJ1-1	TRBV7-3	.	TGTGCCAGCAGCTCCGCAGGGACTGAAGCTTTCTTT	CASSSAGTEAFF
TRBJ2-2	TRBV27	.	TGTGCCAGCAGTTCCACGAACACCGGGGAGCTGTTTTTT	CASSSTNTGELFF
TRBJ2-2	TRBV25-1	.	TGTGCCAGCAGTGAATCTGGAGGGAGGAACACCGGGGAGCTGTTTTTT	CASSESGGRNTGELFF
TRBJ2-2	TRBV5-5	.	TGTGCCAGCAGCCTTCTTCAGGGGCCGCCCGGGGAGCTGTTTTTT	CASSLLQGPPGELFF
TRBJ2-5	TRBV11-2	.	TGTGCCAGCAGCCAAAACCGGGGACAAGAGACCCAGTACTTC	CASSQNRGQETQYF
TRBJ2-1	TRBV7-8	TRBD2	TGTGCCAGCAGCCTCGGACTAGCGCCCAATGAGCAGTTCTTC	CASSLGLAPNEQFF
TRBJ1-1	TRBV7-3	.	TGTGCCAGCAGCTTAACGGGCGGGGAGAACACTGAAGCTTTCTTT	CASSLTGGENTEAFF
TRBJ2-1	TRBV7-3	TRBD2	TGTGCCAGCAGCCCCATATTTAGCGGGACCTTTGCGAACAATGAGCAGTTCTTC	CASSPIFSGTFANNEQFF
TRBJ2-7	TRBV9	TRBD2	TGTGCCAGCAGCACGGGGGGAGGGCTCCACGAGCAGTACTTC	CASSTGGGLHEQYF
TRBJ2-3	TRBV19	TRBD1	TGTGCCAGTAGTAAACAGGGGGTCCCAGATACGCAGTATTTT	CASSKQGVPDTQYF
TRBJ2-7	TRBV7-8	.	TGTGCCAGCAGCTTGGAGAGGGGGTCCACCGAGCAGTACTTC	CASSLERGSTEQYF
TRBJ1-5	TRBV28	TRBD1	TGTGCCAGCAGTAGAGACAGGGAGTATCAGCCCCAGCATTTT	CASSRDREYQPQHF
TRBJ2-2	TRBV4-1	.	TGCGCCAGCAGCCAAGGGTCTAGTAGAGGGGAGCTGTTTTTT	CASSQGSSRGELFF
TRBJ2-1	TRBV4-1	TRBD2	TGCGCCAGCAGCCAAGATTTAGCGGGAGCCTTAAATGAGCAGTTCTTC	CASSQDLAGALNEQFF
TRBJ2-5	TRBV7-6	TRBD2	TGTGCCAGCAGCTTAAATCTAGCGGGAGAGTGGGAGACCCAGTACTTC	CASSLNLAGEWETQYF
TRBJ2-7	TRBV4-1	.	TGCGCCAGCAGCCAAGATCCAGCAGGGGCCTACGAGCAGTACTTC	CASSQDPAGAYEQYF
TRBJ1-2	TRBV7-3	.	TGTGCCAGCAGCTCGGGTTCGAACTATGGCTACACCTTC	CASSSGSNYGYTF
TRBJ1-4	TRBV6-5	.	TGTGCCAGCAGCCTCACGCGGTATGAAAAACTGTTTTTT	CASSLTRYEKLFF
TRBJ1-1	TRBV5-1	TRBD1	TGCGCCAGCAGCCTGGGACAGGAGGCCACTGAAGCTTTCTTT	CASSLGQEATEAFF
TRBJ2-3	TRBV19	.	TGTGCCAGTAGTATAGCTGACAGGTTCCCAGATACGCAGTATTTT	CASSIADRFPDTQYF
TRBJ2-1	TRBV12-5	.	TGTGCTAGTGGTTTGACTCCGACAGGAAGCTCCTACAATGAGCAGTTCTTC	CASGLTPTGSSYNEQFF
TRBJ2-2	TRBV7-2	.	TGTGCCAGCAGCCCGCAGGGAATGGCTGCGAACACCGGGGAGCTGTTTTTT	CASSPQGMAANTGELFF
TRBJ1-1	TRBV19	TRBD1	TGTGCCAGTAGGCCGGACAGGCTCGCGGGCACTGAAGCTTTCTTT	CASRPDRLAGTEAFF
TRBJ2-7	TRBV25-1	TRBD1	TGTGCCAGCAGTGTTGGGGACAGGAGCTCCTACGAGCAGTACTTC	CASSVGDRSSYEQYF
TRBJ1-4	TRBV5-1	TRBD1	TGCGCCAGCAGCTTGGTTCAGGGGGGCGAAAAACTGTTTTTT	CASSLVQGGEKLFF
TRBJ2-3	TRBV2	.	TGTGCCAGCAGTGAAAGTAGAAGCCCCACAGATACGCAGTATTTT	CASSESRSPTDTQYF
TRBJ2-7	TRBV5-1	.	TGCGCCAGCAGCCCCCAGAGGGGGTCCTACGAGCAGTACTTC	CASSPQRGSYEQYF
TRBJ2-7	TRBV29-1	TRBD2	TGCAGCGTAGCTGGGACTAGAGCTTCCTACGAGCAGTACTTC	CSVAGTRASYEQYF
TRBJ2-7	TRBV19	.	TGTGCCAGTAGTAAAACTAGCCTCTCCTACGAGCAGTACTTC	CASSKTSLSYEQYF
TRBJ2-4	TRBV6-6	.	TGTGCCAGCAGTTTTGGGGGGGCGTCCAAAAACATTCAGTACTTC	CASSFGGASKNIQYF
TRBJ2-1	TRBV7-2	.	TGTGCCAGCAGCCCGATTATTATAGCGGATTTTTACAATGAGCAGTTCTTC	CASSPIIIADFYNEQFF
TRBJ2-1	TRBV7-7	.	TGTGCTAGCAGCTTTCGGTCCTACAATGAGCAGTTCTTC	CASSFRSYNEQFF
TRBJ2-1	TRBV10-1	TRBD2	TGCGCCAGCAGTGACCGGGGACTAGCGGGAGGGCCGGATGAGCAGTTCTTC	CASSDRGLAGGPDEQFF
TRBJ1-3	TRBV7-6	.	TGTGCCAGCAGCTACTCGGGGGGTGGAAACACCATATATTTT	CASSYSGGGNTIYF
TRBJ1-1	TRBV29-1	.	TGCAGCGTTGAGGGCCAGGGGAACACTGAGGCTTTCTTT	CSVEGQGNTEAFF
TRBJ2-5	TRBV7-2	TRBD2	TGTGCCAGCAGCACCGGACTAGCGGGTCAAGAGACCCAGTACTTC	CASSTGLAGQETQYF
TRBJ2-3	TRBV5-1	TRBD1	TGCGCCAGCAGCTTGGTTACCGGGACAGGGTACACAGATACGCAGTATTTT	CASSLVTGTGYTDTQYF
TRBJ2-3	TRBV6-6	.	TGTGCCACCCATAGGGGCGGCACAGATACGCAGTATTTT	CATHRGGTDTQYF
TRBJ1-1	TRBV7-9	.	TGTGCCAGCGGAAGGGGCACTGAAGCTTTCTTT	CASGRGTEAFF
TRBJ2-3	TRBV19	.	TGTGCCAGTAGTACTTTTGACTTCGCTTACACAGATACGCAGTATTTT	CASSTFDFAYTDTQYF
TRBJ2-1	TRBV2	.	TGTGCCAGCAGCAGACAAATCAATGAGCAGTTCTTC	CASSRQINEQFF
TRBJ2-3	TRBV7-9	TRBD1	TGTGCCAGCAGCCATCGACCGGGACAGGAGACAGATACGCAGTATTTT	CASSHRPGQETDTQYF
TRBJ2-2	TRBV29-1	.	TGCAGCGTTGAGGGGGCAGGGGCCGGGGAGCTGTTTTTT	CSVEGAGAGELFF
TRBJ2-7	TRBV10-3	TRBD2	TGTGCCATCGCGAGGGAGGGAGTCTACGAGCAGTACTTC	CAIAREGVYEQYF
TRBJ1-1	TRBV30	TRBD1	TGTGCCTGGAGTGGCGGGACAGGGGATGGAGACACTGAAGCTTTCTTT	CAWSGGTGDGDTEAFF
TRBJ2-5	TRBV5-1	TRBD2	TGCGCCAGCAGCTTGGTGGCTAGCGGAGAGGTGCAAGAGACCCAGTACTTC	CASSLVASGEVQETQYF
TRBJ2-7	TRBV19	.	TGTGCCAGTAGTCTTCGGTTGGTTGACTACGAGCAGTACTTC	CASSLRLVDYEQYF
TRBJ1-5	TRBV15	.	TGTGCCACCAGCAGAGACAGGGGCAATCAGCCCCAGCATTTT	CATSRDRGNQPQHF
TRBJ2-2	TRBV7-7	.	TGTGCCAGCAGCCTAGGTCAGAACACCGGGGAGCTGTTTTTT	CASSLGQNTGELFF
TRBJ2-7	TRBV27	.	TGTGCCAGCAGACTCGGGACTTGGGGGTCCGAGCAGTACTTC	CASRLGTWGSEQYF
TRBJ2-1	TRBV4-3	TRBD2	TGCGCCAGCAGCCAATCCGTAGCGGGGCTCAATGAGCAGTTCTTC	CASSQSVAGLNEQFF
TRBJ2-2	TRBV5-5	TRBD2	TGTGCCAGCAGCCTGCCCGCTGCTAGCGGGAGGGCCGGCACCGGGGAGCTGTTTTTT	CASSLPAASGRAGTGELFF